These 10 T cell receptor beta chains originate from one sample sequenced in a study of cytomegalovirus exposure and HLA in healthy donors. 60 Vbeta and 13 Jbeta primers were used in PCR. Clones were sequenced by immunoSEQ multiplex PCR, and TCRdb holds only the in-frame ones, with some missing. The sample yields around 110,000 clones, under 85% seen once. Sequencing was performed on PBMCs. The receptors here all came from a male donor in good health and CMV-seronegative.

V gene TRBV28 combines with J gene TRBJ1-1; D perhaps matches TRBD1 (6 bases). With 2 bases removed from V and 6 bases from J, the gap between germline ends came to 16 bases. CDR1 and CDR2 from the germline V gene are MDHEN and SYDVKM. The CDR3 loop spans 15 amino acids. CDR3 residues: CASSLLGQGKAEAFF. The DNA of the CDR3 is TGTGCCAGCAGTTTACTGGGACAAGGGAAAGCTGAAGCTTTCTTT.

The CDR3 loop is CASSPLKTSGAINEQYF. In nucleotides, the CDR3 is TGCGCCAGCAGCCCCCTCAAGACTAGCGGGGCTATAAACGAGCAGTACTTC. V is TRBV5-1 and J is TRBJ2-7; 11 nucleotides match TRBD2. V shed 4 bases and J 5 bases; nucleotides not matched to a gene: 14. The length of the CDR3 is 17 residues. In germline, CDR1 is SGHRS, CDR2 YFSETQ.

The V gene is TRBV9, the J gene TRBJ1-1; 9 nucleotides agree with TRBD1. The CDR3 extends over 14 amino acids. J was trimmed by 6 bases and V by 0 bases; bases with no gene match: 3. Germline V gene data show CDR1 as SGDLS and CDR2 as YYNGEE. CDR3 loop: CASSVVGTGPEAFF. CDR3 coding DNA: TGTGCCAGCAGCGTAGTTGGGACAGGGCCTGAAGCTTTCTTT.

A note on this clone: The sample carries other DNA sequences with the same CDR3. CDR3 bases: TGCGCCAGCAGCCTCGGGAGTAGCTACGAGCAGTACTTC. It encodes CASSLGSSYEQYF. The J gene is TRBJ2-7, the V gene TRBV5-1, with a weak D call TRBD2 (6 bases). This CDR3 comprises 13 residues. The germline V and J ends were trimmed by 4 bases and 3 bases, with 11 bases remaining between them. Looked up from germline, CDR1 is SGHRS and CDR2 is YFSETQ. The full variable domain, rest sourced from reference TRBV5-1 and TRBJ2-7, is KAGVTQTPRYLIKTRGQQVTLSCSPISGHRSVSWYQQTPGQGLQFLFEYFSETQRNKGNFPGRFSGRQFSNSRSEMNVSTLELGDSALYLCASSLGSSYEQYFGPGTRLTVT.

The V and J genes are TRBV28 and TRBJ1-2, with 7 nucleotides matching TRBD1. V lost 2 bases and J lost 5; bases outside the gene matches: 11. The CDR3 is 16 amino acids. Germline-derived CDR1 and CDR2 are MDHEN and SYDVKM. The CDR3 nucleotides are TGTGCCAGCAGTTTACGAGGACAGGTGGATCGTTATGGCTACACCTTC. Its protein is CASSLRGQVDRYGYTF.

The chain joins TRBV13 to TRBJ2-3; 13 nucleotides line up with TRBD2. CDR3 length: 16 amino acids. V was pared by 5 bases and J by 4 bases, with 6 bases of the junction left unmatched. In germline, CDR1 is PRHDT, CDR2 FYEKMQ (reference sequence). The CDR3 sequence: CASSSGLAGAADTQYF. The CDR3, as DNA: TGTGCCAGCAGCAGCGGACTAGCGGGAGCCGCAGATACGCAGTATTTT.

The chain employs TRBV7-9 and TRBJ2-5, with unresolved D. The DNA end favors TRBJ2-7, so the J call may be wrong. The CDR3 loop spans 16 amino acids. Per germline, CDR1 SEHNR and CDR2 FQNEAQ (reference sequence). CDR3 residues: CASSAMGVRSSYEQYF. CDR3 sequence (DNA): TGTGCCAGCAGCGCTATGGGTGTGCGGAGCTCCTACGAGCAGTACTTC.

The chain is built from TRBV6-5 and TRBJ1-2; perhaps TRBD1 as D (5 bases). Trimming left V 3 bases short and J 2 bases short, with 7 bases between. Germline CDR1 reads MNHEY; CDR2 reads SVGAGI. This CDR3 has 13 amino acids. CDR3 residues: CASSYDSNYGYTF. For the CDR3, the DNA is TGTGCCAGCAGTTATGACAGCAACTATGGCTACACCTTC.

In its sample, this clone was seen a few times. This chain connects TRBV9 to TRBJ2-3, with D perhaps matching TRBD2 (7 bases). The V and J ends lost 4 bases and 1 base respectively, with 16 bases between them. The CDR3 runs to 16 residues. Germline CDR1 SGDLS, CDR2 YYNGEE. CDR3 amino acids: CASSFGGPGGTDTQYF. The DNA for the CDR3 is TGTGCCAGCAGCTTCGGGGGGCCAGGGGGCACAGATACGCAGTATTTT.

The chain has TRBV18 and TRBJ2-4; 8 nucleotides match TRBD1. The junction had 3 bases not matched to a gene; V was cut back by 3 bases and J by 8 bases. CDR3 length: 13 residues. The germline gives CDR1 KGHSH, CDR2 LQKENI. CDR3 region: CASSPNRGDIQYF. CDR3 bases: TGTGCCAGCTCACCTAACAGGGGGGACATTCAGTACTTC.